The next 27 T cell receptor beta chains were all read from a single sample in a study of cytomegalovirus exposure and HLA in healthy donors (dated 2017 in TCRdb). Libraries came from the immunoSEQ multiplex PCR assay. The source is immuneACCESS, and TCRdb retained only in-frame sequences with V and J called. Part of the clones is not carried over; for the studies checked, unresolved V genes explain less than half of this, and the remainder is unexplained. Across this sample there are roughly 150,000 clones, with around 84% seen only once. The top ten hold just under 9% of the sample. Specimen: PBMCs. These receptor sequences come from a man between 18 and 29 years old in good health and CMV-seropositive.

The rearrangement joins TRBV5-6 to TRBJ2-1; D remains unclear. Trimming cost V 0 bases and J 5 bases, with 3 bases left between them. Germline V CDR1 and CDR2: SGHDT, YYEEEE. This CDR3 region has 12 residues. Here the CDR3 reads CASSLGDNEQFF. The CDR3 DNA sequence: TGTGCCAGCAGCTTGGGAGACAATGAGCAGTTCTTC.

This clone occurred once. The chain uses TRBV6-6 and TRBJ2-3; 10 nucleotides match TRBD1. The CDR3 loop spans 14 amino acids. V was clipped by 6 bases and J by 8 bases; unmatched bases: 8. The germline V gene has CDR1 MNHNY and CDR2 SVGAGI (reference sequence). The CDR3 is CASSRGQGSITQYF. In DNA form, the CDR3 reads TGTGCCAGCAGCCGGGGACAGGGGAGTATTACGCAGTATTTT.

The chain has TRBV18 and TRBJ2-5; 9 bases align to TRBD2. CDR3 length: 17 amino acids. The germline gives CDR1 KGHSH, CDR2 LQKENI. V gave up 3 bases and J gave up 1 base; unmatched junction bases: 9. The CDR3 bases are TGTGCCAGCTCACCTACTGATAGCGGGAGTGTCCAAGAGACCCAGTACTTC. This codes for CASSPTDSGSVQETQYF.

The chain has TRBV9 and TRBJ2-2; 9 nucleotides line up with TRBD1. This CDR3 is 15 amino acids long. Looked up from germline, CDR1 is SGDLS and CDR2 is YYNGEE. The trim removed 0 bases at V and 7 bases at J, leaving 4 bases unmatched. The CDR3 here is CASSVDRGRGGELFF. The CDR3 coding sequence is TGTGCCAGCAGCGTAGACAGGGGGCGCGGCGGGGAGCTGTTTTTT.

This chain joins TRBV2 and TRBJ1-1; maybe TRBD1 (6 bases). V was trimmed by 8 bases and J by 6 bases, leaving 19 bases between them. Germline loops: CDR1 SNHLY, CDR2 FYNNEI. The CDR3 contains 14 residues. The CDR3 DNA follows: TGTGCCAGCTATACTGTCGGGACACCCGCTGAAGCTTTCTTT. Translation: CASYTVGTPAEAFF.

As for this clone: The junction departs from the called germline gene at one end, perhaps through a read error. The chain joins TRBV7-7 to TRBJ2-1, with TRBD2 matching 9 bases. CDR1 SSHAT and CDR2 FNYEAQ come from the germline V gene (reference sequence). The CDR3 is made up of 13 amino acids. As DNA, the CDR3 is TGTGCTAGCAGCTTAGACCTAGCGGGAGAGCAGTTCTTC. Translation: CASSLDLAGEQFF.

The chain couples TRBV30 to TRBJ1-2; D is unresolved. Per the germline V gene, CDR1 is GTSNPN and CDR2 is SVGIG (reference sequence). The CDR3 is made up of 13 amino acids. Trimming left V 5 bases short and J 8 bases short, with 18 bases between. Here the CDR3 reads CAWSAGTFMGYTF. DNA for the CDR3: TGTGCCTGGTCCGCGGGCACGTTTATGGGCTACACCTTC.

This chain uses TRBV2 with TRBJ1-4; TRBD1 might be the D (6 bases). From germline, CDR1 is SNHLY and CDR2 FYNNEI. The CDR3 loop spans 14 amino acids. Trimming cost V 8 bases and J 8 bases, with 18 bases left between them. The CDR3 region has the DNA TGTGCCAGCGGAGGACAGAATAAGAGAGAAAAACTGTTTTTT. Protein sequence: CASGGQNKREKLFF.

This clone has only one observation. This chain connects TRBV27 to TRBJ1-2; tentative D call: TRBD1 (6 bases). With 2 bases removed from V and 4 bases from J, the gap between germline ends came to 11 bases. CDR3 size: 14 residues. Germline loops: CDR1 MNHEY, CDR2 SMNVEV (reference sequence). The CDR3 region is CASSLGGGIYGYTF. DNA for the CDR3: TGTGCCAGCAGTTTAGGGGGCGGAATCTATGGCTACACCTTC.

CDR3 bases: TGTGCCAGCATCCTACAGGGCGGGAGGTATGGCTACACCTTC. This gives the protein CASILQGGRYGYTF. The chain is built from TRBV6-1 and TRBJ1-2; D is perhaps TRBD1 (6 bases). This CDR3 region has 14 residues. Trimming removed 7 bases from V and 5 bases from J, with 17 bases in between. The germline V gene has CDR1 MNHNS and CDR2 SASEGT.

This clone came up a few times. The chain combines TRBV5-1 with TRBJ1-2, with 8 bases lining up with TRBD1. Germline V gene lookup returns CDR1 SGHRS and CDR2 YFSETQ. The J segment lost 4 bases and the V segment lost 0 bases, leaving 5 bases of the junction unmatched. There are 15 residues in the CDR3. The CDR3 loop is CASSLVAGGSYGYTF. The DNA for the CDR3 is TGCGCCAGCAGCTTGGTGGCAGGGGGCTCCTATGGCTACACCTTC.

The chain has TRBV4-1 and TRBJ2-1, with 15 nucleotides matching TRBD2. Germline values: CDR1 MGHRA, CDR2 YSYEKL. CDR3 length equals 18 residues. V shed 3 bases and J 9 bases; nucleotides not matched to a gene: 12. CDR3 nucleotides: TGCGCCAGCAGCCATCTGAAAGGACTAGCGGGAGGGCGAGGTGAGCAGTTCTTC. Encoded protein: CASSHLKGLAGGRGEQFF.

The CDR3 sequence: CASSARGHWVETQYF. The DNA for the CDR3 is TGTGCCAGCAGCGCCAGGGGGCATTGGGTAGAGACCCAGTACTTC. The chain uses TRBV9 and TRBJ2-5; TRBD1 matches at 8 bases. The length of the CDR3 is 15 residues. Per the germline V gene, CDR1 is SGDLS and CDR2 is YYNGEE. Unmatched junction bases numbered 8, after V lost 3 bases and J lost 4 bases.

This clone was picked up a small number of times. This chain links TRBV6-5 with TRBJ2-5, with a tentative D call TRBD2 (6 bases). This CDR3 spans 12 amino acids. Trimming took 5 bases from V and 10 from J, leaving 14 bases between them. Germline V CDR1 and CDR2: MNHEY, SVGAGI. CDR3 DNA sequence: TGTGCCAGCAGTCCCAACGGGGGATACCAGTACTTC. Amino acid sequence: CASSPNGGYQYF.

The chain links TRBV7-2 to TRBJ1-6; 10 bases agree with TRBD1. CDR3 length: 15 residues. Trimming cost V 5 bases and J 10 bases; bases outside gene matches: 8. Germline CDR1 reads SGHTA; CDR2 reads FQGNSA. The CDR3 region is CASSPRDRGSSPLHF. Here the CDR3 DNA reads TGTGCCAGCAGCCCCCGGGACAGGGGATCCTCACCCCTCCACTTT.

This chain joins TRBV2 and TRBJ1-1, with 9 bases matching TRBD1. The CDR3 sequence is 14 residues long. Germline trimming cut 8 bases from V and 2 bases from J; bases unmatched to any gene: 6. Germline V gene sequence: CDR1 SNHLY, CDR2 FYNNEI. CDR3: CASETGGINTEAFF. CDR3 coding DNA: TGTGCCAGCGAAACAGGGGGCATAAACACTGAAGCTTTCTTT.

This clone was counted between two and nine times. The chain couples TRBV7-9 to TRBJ1-1, with D perhaps matching TRBD1 (5 bases). The V end lost 3 bases, the J end lost 1 base, and 9 bases lay between the germline ends. Looked up from germline, CDR1 is SEHNR and CDR2 is FQNEAQ (reference sequence). The CDR3 sequence is 14 residues long. DNA of the CDR3: TGTGCCAGCAGCTTTTTCGGGGGGAACACTGAAGCTTTCTTT. This translates into CASSFFGGNTEAFF.

The chain recombines TRBV11-3 with TRBJ1-1, with a tentative D call TRBD1 (6 bases). CDR1 is SGHNT, CDR2 YENEEA, per germline. This CDR3 is 16 amino acids long. Trimming removed 5 bases at V and 0 bases at J, with 16 bases between. CDR3 sequence: CASSPGRGAVNTEAFF. CDR3 in DNA: TGTGCCAGCAGCCCCGGGCGGGGGGCGGTGAACACTGAAGCTTTCTTT.

The V gene is TRBV29-1, the J gene TRBJ2-2; 8 positions match TRBD1. Germline CDR1 is SQVTM and CDR2 is ANQGSEA. V lost 6 bases, J lost 3 bases, and 12 bases stayed unmatched. The CDR3 has 16 residues. In nucleotides, the CDR3 is TGCAGCGTAGAAAATCAGGGGGCGCGCGACACCGGGGAGCTGTTTTTT. Translating gives CSVENQGARDTGELFF.

V gene TRBV6-1 combines with J gene TRBJ1-1, with 7 bases aligning to TRBD1. CDR3 length equals 14 residues. The junction had 11 bases not matched to a gene; V was cut back by 6 bases and J by 7 bases. CDR1 MNHNS and CDR2 SASEGT come from the germline V gene. The CDR3 sequence: CASRANDRANEAFF. CDR3 nucleotide sequence: TGTGCCAGCAGAGCAAACGACAGGGCGAATGAAGCTTTCTTT.

In regard to this clone: Other DNA sequences within the sample encode an identical CDR3. This chain connects TRBV18 to TRBJ1-2; D possibly corresponds to TRBD1 (6 bases). Germline lookup yields CDR1 KGHSH and CDR2 LQKENI. The CDR3 runs to 14 residues. The V end lost 3 bases, the J end lost 0 bases, and 8 bases lay between the germline ends. CDR3 region: CASSPGQTNYGYTF. The CDR3 nucleotides read TGTGCCAGCTCACCCGGACAGACTAACTATGGCTACACCTTC.

This chain joins TRBV6-5 and TRBJ2-1, with TRBD2 identical over 13 bases. The CDR3 runs 13 residues. J gave up 7 bases and V 10 bases, and 4 bases lay outside the gene matches. Germline lookup yields CDR1 MNHEY and CDR2 SVGAGI. CDR3 protein: CATGLAGFNEQFF. The CDR3 nucleotides are TGTGCCACGGGACTAGCGGGATTTAATGAGCAGTTCTTC.

The J gene is TRBJ1-2, the V gene TRBV23-1; D might be TRBD1 (5 bases). TRBV23-1 carries the ORF label, with uncertain function. Trimming took 7 bases from V and 8 from J, leaving 20 bases between them. The CDR3 contains 14 residues. The CDR3 DNA is TGCGCCAGCATCGGGAGCAGGGAGGGGAGCGGCTACACCTTC. Protein sequence: CASIGSREGSGYTF.

V usage is TRBV18 and J usage is TRBJ2-7; 7 bases match TRBD2. Germline V gene data show CDR1 as KGHSH and CDR2 as LQKENI. The CDR3 contains 18 residues. J was trimmed by 0 bases and V by 2 bases; bases with no gene match: 13. CDR3 nucleotides: TGTGCCAGCTCACCAGTAGACCCCCTCTCTAGCGGCTCCTACGAGCAGTACTTC. Its translation: CASSPVDPLSSGSYEQYF.

The CDR3 protein is CASSSYQSYEQYF. The CDR3, as DNA: TGTGCCAGCAGTTCCTACCAATCTTACGAGCAGTACTTC. The chain employs TRBV28 and TRBJ2-7; D is uncertain. V was cut by 4 bases and J by 4 bases, with 11 bases left in between. The germline V gene has CDR1 MDHEN and CDR2 SYDVKM. The CDR3 is made up of 13 amino acids.

This CDR3 reads CASSEIGDTEAFF. The CDR3 DNA sequence: TGTGCCAGCAGTGAAATAGGGGACACTGAAGCTTTCTTT. The chain links TRBV6-1 to TRBJ1-1; TRBD1 might be the D (5 bases). The germline V gene has CDR1 MNHNS and CDR2 SASEGT. V shed 2 bases and J shed 3 bases, with 7 bases lying between them. This CDR3 contains 13 residues.

The chain joins TRBV4-1 to TRBJ2-1, with TRBD1 identical over 8 bases. This CDR3 has 16 residues. V lost 6 bases and J lost 0; bases outside the gene matches: 7. In germline, CDR1 is MGHRA, CDR2 YSYEKL. In DNA, the CDR3 is TGCGCCAGCAGAAGTCGACAGGGGAGCTCCTACAATGAGCAGTTCTTC. It yields the protein CASRSRQGSSYNEQFF.